The rows below give T cell receptor beta chains drawn from one sample of a study of shared T cell receptors in the human thymus. This table comes from immunoSEQ multiplex PCR, and its TCRdb copy is limited to in-frame clones, with some not included. The sample yields about 400,000 clones, 95% seen once. Sample: thymocytes. The receptors here all came from a human donor. CDR3s include the opening cysteine and the closing phenylalanine or tryptophan. The D gene is left open where the match is weak. Only part of the rows carry a size: once, few, many, or a class if the clone is expanded.

TRBV11-3	.	TRBD1	TRBJ2-5	CASSLGGTVETQYF	TGTGCCAGCAGCTTAGGAGGGACAGTAGAGACCCAGTACTTC
TRBV5-6	.	TRBD2	TRBJ2-7	CASSLIGGAYEQYF	TGTGCCAGCAGCTTGATCGGGGGGGCCTACGAGCAGTACTTC
TRBV5-6	.	TRBD1	TRBJ1-1	CASSGRQGQVNTEAFF	TGTGCCAGCAGCGGAAGACAGGGACAGGTGAACACTGAAGCTTTCTTT
TRBV27	.	.	TRBJ2-1	CASSLSYWGPPNNEQFF	TGTGCCAGCAGTTTATCCTACTGGGGCCCGCCTAACAATGAGCAGTTCTTC
TRBV7-9	.	.	TRBJ2-3	CASRSYTGNTDTQYF	TGTGCCAGCAGGTCTTATACGGGAAACACAGATACGCAGTATTTT
TRBV28	.	TRBD1	TRBJ2-7	CASSWTGTTYEQYF	TGTGCCAGCAGCTGGACAGGGACGACCTACGAGCAGTACTTC
TRBV9	.	.	TRBJ1-2	CASSPQPPSGTGTNYGYTF	TGTGCCAGCAGCCCCCAGCCCCCCTCCGGGACGGGGACTAACTATGGCTACACCTTC
TRBV10-3	once	TRBD2	TRBJ2-1	CAISPRLAGGCNEQFF	TGTGCCATCAGCCCCCGACTAGCGGGAGGATGCAATGAGCAGTTCTTC
TRBV25-1	.	TRBD2	TRBJ2-7	CASRQAGGPNQGSYEQYF	TGTGCCAGCAGGCAAGCGGGAGGGCCCAACCAGGGGTCCTACGAGCAGTACTTC
TRBV5-4	.	TRBD2	TRBJ2-7	CASSSRAGLESEQYF	TGTGCCAGCAGCTCTCGAGCGGGACTAGAATCCGAGCAGTACTTC
TRBV10-3	.	TRBD2	TRBJ2-7	CAIRRGISGKSDAGRFF	TGTGCCATCAGACGGGGAATTAGCGGGAAATCAGACGCAGGGAGGTTCTTC
TRBV5-5	.	.	TRBJ2-7	CASGEWGKNDEQYF	TGTGCCAGCGGGGAATGGGGGAAGAACGACGAGCAGTACTTC
TRBV7-9	.	TRBD2	TRBJ2-3	CASSRLAGGITDTQYF	TGTGCCAGCAGCCGACTAGCGGGGGGGATCACAGATACGCAGTATTTT
TRBV7-9	.	TRBD2	TRBJ2-5	CASSLFSGRAVETQYF	TGTGCCAGCAGCTTATTTAGCGGGAGGGCCGTGGAGACCCAGTACTTC
TRBV4-2	once	TRBD2	TRBJ2-1	CASSPRTSARYNEQFF	TGTGCCAGCAGCCCAAGAACTAGCGCCAGGTACAATGAGCAGTTCTTC